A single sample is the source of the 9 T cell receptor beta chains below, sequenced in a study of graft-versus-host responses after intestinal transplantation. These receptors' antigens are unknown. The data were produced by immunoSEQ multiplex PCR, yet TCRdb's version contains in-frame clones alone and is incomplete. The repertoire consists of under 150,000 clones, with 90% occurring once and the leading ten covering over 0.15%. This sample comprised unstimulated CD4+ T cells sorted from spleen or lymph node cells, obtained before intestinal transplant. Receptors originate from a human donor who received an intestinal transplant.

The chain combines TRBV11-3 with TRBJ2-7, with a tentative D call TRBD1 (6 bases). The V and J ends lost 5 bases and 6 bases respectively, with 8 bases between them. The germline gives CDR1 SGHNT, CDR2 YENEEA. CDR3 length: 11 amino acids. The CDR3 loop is CASSGDIEQYF. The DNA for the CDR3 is TGTGCCAGCAGCGGGGACATCGAGCAGTACTTC. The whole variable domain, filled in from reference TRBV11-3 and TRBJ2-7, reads EAGVVQSPRYKIIEKKQPVAFWCNPISGHNTLYWYLQNLGQGPELLIRYENEEAVDDSQLPKDRFSAERLKGVDSTLKIQPAELGDSAVYLCASSGDIEQYFGPGTRLTVT.

The CDR3 DNA sequence: TGTGCCAGCACTACCGGGACAGGGAAAGAAAAACTGTTTTTT. It encodes CASTTGTGKEKLFF. This chain connects TRBV28 to TRBJ1-4; 9 positions agree with TRBD1. Germline-derived CDR1 and CDR2 are MDHEN and SYDVKM. Trimming cost V 7 bases and J 8 bases; bases outside gene matches: 8. The length of the CDR3 is 14 residues.

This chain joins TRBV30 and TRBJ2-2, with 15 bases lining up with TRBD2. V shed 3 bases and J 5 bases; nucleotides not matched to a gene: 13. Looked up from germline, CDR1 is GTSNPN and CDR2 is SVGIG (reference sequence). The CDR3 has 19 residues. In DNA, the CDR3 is TGTGCCTGGAGGGCAACCCCGGGACTAGCGGGAGGACGGACCGGGGAGCTGTTTTTT. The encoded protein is CAWRATPGLAGGRTGELFF.

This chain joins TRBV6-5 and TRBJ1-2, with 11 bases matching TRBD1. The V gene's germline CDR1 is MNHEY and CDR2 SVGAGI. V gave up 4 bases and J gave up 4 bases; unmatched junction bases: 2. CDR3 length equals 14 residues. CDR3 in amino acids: CASSSGTGGYGYTF. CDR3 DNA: TGTGCCAGCAGTTCCGGGACAGGGGGCTATGGCTACACCTTC.

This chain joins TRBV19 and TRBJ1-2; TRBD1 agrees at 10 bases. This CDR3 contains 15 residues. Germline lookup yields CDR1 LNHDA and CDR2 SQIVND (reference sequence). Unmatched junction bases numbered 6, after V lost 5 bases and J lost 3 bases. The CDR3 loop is CASSSPGTGDYGYTF. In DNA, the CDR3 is TGTGCCAGTAGTTCTCCCGGGACAGGGGACTATGGCTACACCTTC.

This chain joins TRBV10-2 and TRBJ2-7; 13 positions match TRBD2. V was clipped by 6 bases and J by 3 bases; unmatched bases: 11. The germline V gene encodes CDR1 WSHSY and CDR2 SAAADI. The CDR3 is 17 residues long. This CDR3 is CASSRTSGGDKLYEQYF. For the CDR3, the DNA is TGCGCCAGCAGCCGGACTAGCGGGGGTGACAAACTCTACGAGCAGTACTTC.

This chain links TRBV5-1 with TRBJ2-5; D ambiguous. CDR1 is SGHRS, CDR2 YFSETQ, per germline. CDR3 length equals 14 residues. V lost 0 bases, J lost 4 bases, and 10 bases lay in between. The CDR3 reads CASSLGAASETQYF. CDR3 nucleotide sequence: TGCGCCAGCAGCTTGGGTGCGGCTTCAGAGACCCAGTACTTC. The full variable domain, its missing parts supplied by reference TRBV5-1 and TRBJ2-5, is KAGVTQTPRYLIKTRGQQVTLSCSPISGHRSVSWYQQTPGQGLQFLFEYFSETQRNKGNFPGRFSGRQFSNSRSEMNVSTLELGDSALYLCASSLGAASETQYFGPGTRLLVL.

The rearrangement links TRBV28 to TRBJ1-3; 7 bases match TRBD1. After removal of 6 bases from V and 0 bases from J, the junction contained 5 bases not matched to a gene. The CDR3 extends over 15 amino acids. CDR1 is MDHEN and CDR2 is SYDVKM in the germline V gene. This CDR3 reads CASRSGGSSGNTIYF. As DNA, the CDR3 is TGTGCCAGCAGATCAGGGGGTAGCTCTGGAAACACCATATATTTT.

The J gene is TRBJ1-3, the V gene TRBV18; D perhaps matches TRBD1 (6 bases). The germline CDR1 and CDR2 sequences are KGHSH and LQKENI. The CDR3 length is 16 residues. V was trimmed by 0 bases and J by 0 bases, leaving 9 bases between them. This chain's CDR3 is CASSPPGQLSGNTIYF. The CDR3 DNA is TGTGCCAGCTCACCACCTGGACAGCTCTCTGGAAACACCATATATTTT. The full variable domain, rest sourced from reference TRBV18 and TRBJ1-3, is NAGVMQNPRHLVRRRGQEARLRCSPMKGHSHVYWYRQLPEEGLKFMVYLQKENIIDESGMPKERFSAEFPKEGPSILRIQQVVRGDSAAYFCASSPPGQLSGNTIYFGEGSWLTVV.